Following are 28 T cell receptor beta chains from one sample sequenced in a study of blood T cell repertoires in COVID-19. Sequenced by immunoSEQ multiplex PCR; TCRdb stores in-frame clones only, minus some. The data show roughly 200,000 clones, more than 75% seen once. Sequenced: peripheral blood. These TCRs come from a person between 65 and 80 years old with COVID-19, enrolled during active disease.

The chain carries TRBV9 and TRBJ2-3, with 7 nucleotides matching TRBD1. This CDR3 is 15 amino acids long. With 0 bases clipped from V and 2 bases from J, the junction kept 3 bases outside the gene matches. CDR1 is SGDLS and CDR2 is YYNGEE in the germline V gene. The CDR3 DNA sequence: TGTGCCAGCAGCGTAGAGGGGACAGACACAGATACGCAGTATTTT. This sequence encodes CASSVEGTDTDTQYF.

In DNA, the CDR3 is TGTGCCAGCAGCACGAGGACTAGCGGGAGCACAGATACGCAGTATTTT. It codes for CASSTRTSGSTDTQYF. The rearrangement links TRBV5-4 to TRBJ2-3, with TRBD2 identical over 11 bases. This CDR3 is built from 16 residues. Trimming cost V 4 bases and J 0 bases; bases outside gene matches: 4. The germline V gene has CDR1 SGHNT and CDR2 YYREEE (reference sequence).

This rearrangement joins TRBV30 to TRBJ2-5, with D perhaps matching TRBD2 (5 bases). Germline V CDR1 and CDR2: GTSNPN, SVGIG (reference sequence). This CDR3 is built from 14 residues. Between the trimmed V and J ends, which lost 3 bases and 2 bases, there was a span of 13 bases. The DNA for the CDR3 is TGTGCCTGGAGCGCGGACGGGGTGCAAGAGACCCAGTACTTC. Its protein is CAWSADGVQETQYF. Full variable domain (missing parts from reference TRBV30 and TRBJ2-5): SQTIHQWPATLVQPVGSPLSLECTVEGTSNPNLYWYRQAAGRGLQLLFYSVGIGQISSEVPQNLSASRPQDRQFILSSKKLLLSDSGFYLCAWSADGVQETQYFGPGTRLLVL.

The chain carries TRBV7-9 and TRBJ1-2; TRBD1 might be the D (6 bases). CDR1 is SEHNR and CDR2 is FQNEAQ in the germline V gene (reference sequence). The CDR3 sequence is 15 residues long. The V end lost 5 bases, the J end lost 10 bases, and 23 bases lay between the germline ends. The CDR3, as DNA: TGTGCCAGCAGCCCCGAGGGACACCCCTTCGTTACCTACACCTTC. Translated: CASSPEGHPFVTYTF. Combining the CDR3 with reference TRBV7-9 and TRBJ1-2 gives the whole variable domain DTGVSQNPRHKITKRGQNVTFRCDPISEHNRLYWYRQTLGQGPEFLTYFQNEAQLEKSRLLSDRFSAERPKGSFSTLEIQRTEQGDSAMYLCASSPEGHPFVTYTFGSGTRLTVV.

The J gene is TRBJ1-2, the V gene TRBV12-3 or TRBV12-4; no definite D call. Between the trimmed V and J ends, which lost 1 base and 7 bases, there was a span of 10 bases. This CDR3 comprises 13 residues. The CDR3: CASSLGVGGGYTF. The CDR3 nucleotides read TGTGCCAGCAGTTTAGGGGTGGGAGGTGGCTACACCTTC.

The chain joins TRBV7-6 to TRBJ2-1; a possible D gene is TRBD2 (5 bases). The CDR3 loop spans 15 amino acids. Per the germline V gene, CDR1 is SGHVS and CDR2 is FNYEAQ. V shed 5 bases and J shed 5 bases, with 16 bases lying between them. The CDR3 here is CASSDRRPGNNEQFF. The DNA for the CDR3 is TGTGCCAGCAGCGATCGGAGACCCGGGAACAATGAGCAGTTCTTC.

The chain links TRBV9 to TRBJ1-4; 7 nucleotides line up with TRBD1. The germline V gene has CDR1 SGDLS and CDR2 YYNGEE. CDR3 length: 17 amino acids. V lost 4 bases to trimming and J lost 8 bases; unmatched junction nucleotides: 17. In DNA form, the CDR3 reads TGTGCCAGCAGCCCAACACAGGGGATTGGGTTTAGGGAAAAACTGTTTTTT. Translating gives CASSPTQGIGFREKLFF.

The chain combines TRBV7-2 with TRBJ1-3, with D uncertain. V shed 1 base and J shed 2 bases, with 6 bases lying between them. The CDR3 consists of 14 residues. Germline V lookup: CDR1 SGHTA, CDR2 FQGNSA. CDR3 sequence: CASSLGGTGNTIYF. Written as DNA, the CDR3 is TGTGCCAGCAGCTTAGGAGGGACTGGAAACACCATATATTTT.

A few counts support this clone. This sequence joins TRBV20-1 and TRBJ1-2; tentatively, D is TRBD1 (6 bases). The CDR3 consists of 10 residues. CDR1 and CDR2 from the germline V gene are DFQATT and SNEGSKA (reference sequence). CDR3 coding DNA: TGCAACACAGGGTTTGAGGGCTACACCTTC. Amino acid sequence: CNTGFEGYTF.

The rearrangement links TRBV5-1 to TRBJ2-7; 7 bases align to TRBD1. Trimming removed 3 bases from V and 6 bases from J; junction bases left unmatched: 9. Germline-derived CDR1 and CDR2 are SGHRS and YFSETQ. The CDR3 totals 14 residues. The CDR3 DNA reads as TGCGCCAGCAGCTCTAAGGGGGCCGATTTCGAGCAGTACTTC. It codes for CASSSKGADFEQYF. The full variable domain, completed using reference TRBV5-1 and TRBJ2-7, is KAGVTQTPRYLIKTRGQQVTLSCSPISGHRSVSWYQQTPGQGLQFLFEYFSETQRNKGNFPGRFSGRQFSNSRSEMNVSTLELGDSALYLCASSSKGADFEQYFGPGTRLTVT.

The J gene is TRBJ2-7, the V gene TRBV24-1; the match to TRBD2 covers 7 bases. J lost 3 bases, V lost 6 bases, and 4 bases had no gene match. CDR1 KGHDR and CDR2 SFDVKD come from the germline V gene. This CDR3 contains 13 residues. This CDR3 reads CATSSGVGYEQYF. CDR3 coding DNA: TGTGCCACCAGTAGCGGGGTCGGCTACGAGCAGTACTTC.

The J gene is TRBJ2-7, the V gene TRBV30, with 7 bases matching TRBD2. The CDR3 has 14 amino acids. The V gene end was trimmed by 8 bases and the J gene end by 3 bases; junction bases not matched to a gene: 13. Germline V gene lookup returns CDR1 GTSNPN and CDR2 SVGIG (reference sequence). As DNA, the CDR3 is TGTGCCGCGAGTTGGCTAGCGGCTTACTACGAGCAGTACTTC. Translating gives CAASWLAAYYEQYF.

This clone appeared a few times. This chain links TRBV27 with TRBJ2-2; the match to TRBD2 covers 12 bases. Germline lookup yields CDR1 MNHEY and CDR2 SMNVEV (reference sequence). Trimming took 4 bases from V and 6 from J; bases not matched to a gene: 6. This CDR3 comprises 16 residues. For the CDR3, the DNA is TGTGCCAGCAGTTCACTAGCGGGAGGAATCGCCGGGGAGCTGTTTTTT. Translated: CASSSLAGGIAGELFF.

This chain connects TRBV5-4 to TRBJ2-5, with TRBD2 matching over 11 bases. The CDR3 is made up of 20 amino acids. The V and J ends lost 2 bases and 5 bases, in that order; junction bases with no gene match: 20. Germline V gene data show CDR1 as SGHNT and CDR2 as YYREEE (reference sequence). The CDR3 region is CASSLIGIGLAGGGSETQYF. In DNA form, the CDR3 reads TGTGCCAGCAGCTTAATCGGGATCGGATTAGCGGGAGGGGGGAGTGAGACCCAGTACTTC.

The chain has TRBV10-3 and TRBJ1-2; 8 bases map to TRBD1. The junction had 9 bases not matched to a gene; V was cut back by 3 bases and J by 0 bases. The CDR3 is 17 amino acids. The germline V gene has CDR1 ENHRY and CDR2 SYGVKD. The CDR3 region is CAISDERQGLSNYGYTF. In nucleotides, the CDR3 is TGTGCCATCAGTGATGAGAGACAGGGGTTATCTAACTATGGCTACACCTTC.

This rearrangement joins TRBV4-3 to TRBJ2-2, with a tentative D call TRBD2 (6 bases). Germline V gene lookup returns CDR1 LGHNA and CDR2 YSLEER. The V end lost 5 bases, the J end lost 6 bases, and 10 bases lay between the germline ends. This CDR3 comprises 13 residues. CDR3 coding DNA: TGCGCCAGCAGCTACTGGGGGGCCGGGGAGCTGTTTTTT. This sequence encodes CASSYWGAGELFF.

The chain couples TRBV6-8 to TRBJ2-7; 7 positions match TRBD2. Trimming removed 7 bases from V and 5 bases from J; junction bases left unmatched: 11. Looked up from germline, CDR1 is MNHGY and CDR2 is SAAAGT. The CDR3 contains 14 residues. As DNA, the CDR3 is TGTGCCAGCATGGGGCGGGGGAGCTCGGACGAGCAGTACTTC. It translates to CASMGRGSSDEQYF.

V and J are TRBV6-5 and TRBJ1-5, with a weak D call TRBD1 (6 bases). The CDR3 is made up of 12 amino acids. V dropped 5 bases and J dropped 9 bases, with 11 bases sitting between them. CDR1 is MNHEY, CDR2 SVGAGI, per germline. The CDR3, as DNA: TGTGCCAGCAGTAACAGGGTAGGGCCCCAGCATTTT. It encodes CASSNRVGPQHF.

The rearrangement uses TRBV24-1 and TRBJ2-7; TRBD2 matches 12 bases. The trim removed 4 bases at V and 3 bases at J, leaving 3 bases unmatched. This CDR3 has 15 amino acids. Germline CDR1 is KGHDR and CDR2 is SFDVKD. The DNA for the CDR3 is TGTGCCACCAGTGAAGGACTAGCGGGGAGCTACGAGCAGTACTTC. Translation: CATSEGLAGSYEQYF.

This clone showed up just once. The rearrangement joins TRBV5-6 to TRBJ1-2, with 10 bases matching TRBD1. This CDR3 comprises 15 residues. Germline V gives CDR1 SGHDT, CDR2 YYEEEE. The J segment lost 8 bases and the V segment lost 5 bases, leaving 12 bases of the junction unmatched. The CDR3 spells CASRPRSGTGVGYTF. CDR3 nucleotides: TGTGCCAGCAGACCGCGTTCCGGGACAGGGGTCGGCTACACCTTC.

The J gene is TRBJ2-5, the V gene TRBV5-4; a possible D gene is TRBD2 (6 bases). Trimming left V 7 bases short and J 2 bases short, with 12 bases between. The CDR3 length is 13 residues. Looked up from germline, CDR1 is SGHNT and CDR2 is YYREEE (reference sequence). CDR3 in DNA: TGTGCCAGCGCCCTGGGGGGACAAGAGACCCAGTACTTC. Encoded protein: CASALGGQETQYF.

J is TRBJ1-5 and V is TRBV19, with 7 bases aligning to TRBD1. V lost 6 bases to trimming and J lost 7 bases; unmatched junction nucleotides: 9. Germline CDR1 and CDR2: LNHDA and SQIVND (reference sequence). The CDR3 is 14 residues long. The DNA for the CDR3 is TGTGCCAGTAGGCCCACAGGGGACGAGCAGCCCCAGCATTTT. Residues: CASRPTGDEQPQHF.

This clone appeared a single time. At the DNA level, this CDR3 is encoded by other sequences in the same sample as well. The V call is TRBV5-1, the J call TRBJ2-5; TRBD2 agrees at 7 bases. V dropped 2 bases and J dropped 1; count of bases not matched to a gene: 2. Germline V gene lookup returns CDR1 SGHRS and CDR2 YFSETQ. The CDR3 totals 14 residues. The CDR3 coding sequence is TGCGCCAGCAGCTTCTCGGGGGGCCAAGAGACCCAGTACTTC. Translated: CASSFSGGQETQYF.

The table lists this clone with a count of one. This same CDR3 is encoded by further DNA sequences in the sample. The chain joins TRBV3-1 (or the pseudogene TRBV3-2) to TRBJ1-5; perhaps TRBD1 as D (6 bases). From germline, CDR1 is LGHDT and CDR2 YNNKEL (reference sequence). This CDR3 spans 20 amino acids. The ends were cut back, 0 bases at V and 0 bases at J, with 21 bases in the middle. CDR3 nucleotide sequence: TGTGCCAGCAGCCAAGATAGGGGGGTGCCGGGGGGATATAGCAATCAGCCCCAGCATTTT. Its translation: CASSQDRGVPGGYSNQPQHF.

The V gene is TRBV28, the J gene TRBJ2-7, with 7 bases lining up with TRBD2. Germline loops: CDR1 MDHEN, CDR2 SYDVKM. J lost 4 bases, V lost 3 bases, and 6 bases had no gene match. The CDR3 runs 14 residues. The CDR3 coding sequence is TGTGCCAGCAGTTTTGCGGGAGCTTGGTACGAGCAGTACTTC. It is translated as CASSFAGAWYEQYF.

This sequence joins TRBV4-3 and TRBJ2-1; D gene unclear. The V gene's germline CDR1 is LGHNA and CDR2 YSLEER. The length of the CDR3 is 14 residues. The V end was cut by 0 bases, the J end by 0 bases, with 3 bases between. The DNA for the CDR3 is TGCGCCAGCAGCCAAGATAGCTCCTACAATGAGCAGTTCTTC. As protein: CASSQDSSYNEQFF.

The chain combines TRBV28 with TRBJ1-5; D remains ambiguous. CDR3 length: 16 residues. CDR1 is MDHEN and CDR2 is SYDVKM in the germline V gene. The ends were cut back, 4 bases at V and 3 bases at J, with 16 bases in the middle. CDR3 loop: CASSSFVAGLNQPQHF. CDR3 in DNA: TGTGCCAGCAGTTCATTCGTGGCAGGACTCAATCAGCCCCAGCATTTT.

The chain couples TRBV3-1 (or the pseudogene TRBV3-2) to TRBJ1-5, with unresolved D. Germline V gives CDR1 LGHDT, CDR2 YNNKEL (reference sequence). CDR3 length: 15 amino acids. With 1 base removed from V and 4 bases from J, the gap between germline ends came to 11 bases. This CDR3 is CASSQGIRKNQPQHF. The CDR3 DNA is TGTGCCAGCAGCCAAGGTATCAGGAAAAATCAGCCCCAGCATTTT.